These T cell receptor beta chains were read from a single sample in a study of blood T cell repertoires in COVID-19. TCRdb keeps only in-frame clones here, not all; method: immunoSEQ multiplex PCR. The sample has more than 95,000 clones; 55% to 70% are singletons. Sequencing was performed on peripheral blood. The receptor source for this set is a woman in her seventies with acute or convalescent COVID-19. Each CDR3 is given with its conserved first and last residue. A D gene is named only where the DNA matches it firmly. Where a row states a size, it is once, few, many or the class of an expanded clone; other rows omit it.

NA,many,TRBV15,TRBJ1-3,TGTGCCACCAGCAGAGCATCCGTTGTGCCGGTCTCTGGAAACACCATATATTTT,CATSRASVVPVSGNTIYF
NA,few,TRBV7-6,TRBJ2-2,TGTGCCAGCAGCTTAGCGTGGAGTCCCGGGGAGCTGTTTTTT,CASSLAWSPGELFF
NA,NA,TRBV15,TRBJ1-1,TGTGCCACCAGGTTGAAACAGGGCTACACTGAAGCTTTCTTT,CATRLKQGYTEAFF
TRBD2,NA,TRBV10-3,TRBJ2-1,TGTGCCATCAGTGATCGCGGCGGGAGGGCGATAGACTACAATGAGCAGTTCTTC,CAISDRGGRAIDYNEQFF
TRBD1,NA,TRBV19,TRBJ1-1,TGTGCCAGCAGCGGGACAGGGGTAGAAGCTTTCTTT,CASSGTGVEAFF
NA,NA,TRBV5-1,TRBJ1-1,TGCGCCAGCAGTACGGGGAGGACTGAAGCTTTCTTT,CASSTGRTEAFF
TRBD1,NA,TRBV30,TRBJ2-3,TGTGCCTGGAACAGGGGGCAGTCAGATACGCAGTATTTT,CAWNRGQSDTQYF
TRBD2,few,TRBV11-2,TRBJ2-1,TGTGCCAGCAGCCGCGGGGGGAGCTCCTACAATGAGCAGTTCTTC,CASSRGGSSYNEQFF
NA,NA,TRBV5-1,TRBJ1-1,TGCGCCAGCAGCAGCTATTTCGGGAGTCCTGAAGCTTTCTTT,CASSSYFGSPEAFF
TRBD1,few,TRBV27,TRBJ1-2,TGTGCCAGCAGACTGGACAGGGGGTATGGCTACACCTTC,CASRLDRGYGYTF
TRBD1,NA,TRBV7-2,TRBJ2-7,TGTGCCAGCAGCCCGACAGGGGCGGTCTACGAGCAGTACTTC,CASSPTGAVYEQYF
TRBD2,NA,TRBV5-5,TRBJ2-3,TGTGCCAGCAGCTTGGGTCCCGGACTAGCGGGAATCACAGATACGCAGTATTTT,CASSLGPGLAGITDTQYF
TRBD2,few,TRBV7-9,TRBJ2-3,TGTGCCAGCAGCTTACCCGTACTAGCGGGGGGGCCAACAGATACGCAGTATTTT,CASSLPVLAGGPTDTQYF
NA,NA,TRBV4-1,TRBJ2-7,TGCGCCAGCAGCCAAGATAGGGGGTACGAGCAGTACTTC,CASSQDRGYEQYF
TRBD2,NA,TRBV29-1,TRBJ2-5,TGCAGCGTTGAAATCGGGGGGGGGCAAGAGACCCAGTACTTC,CSVEIGGGQETQYF
TRBD1,NA,TRBV9,TRBJ2-2,TGTGCCAGCAGCGTAGCCGGGACAGGTGCGAACACCGGGGAGCTGTTTTTT,CASSVAGTGANTGELFF
TRBD1,NA,TRBV9,TRBJ1-6,TGTGCCAGCAGCGTAAGGGACAGTTATTCACCCCTCCACTTT,CASSVRDSYSPLHF
TRBD2,NA,TRBV10-2,TRBJ2-1,TGCGCCAGCAGCACCGGACTAGCGGGAGTGAATGAGCAGTTCTTC,CASSTGLAGVNEQFF
TRBD2,NA,TRBV27,TRBJ2-5,TGTGCCAGCAGTTGGCGGGGGGACTATCGGGAGACCCAGTACTTC,CASSWRGDYRETQYF
NA,NA,TRBV28,TRBJ2-7,TGTGCCAGCAGTTTCCGGGGGTCGTGGTTCGAGCAGTACTTC,CASSFRGSWFEQYF
TRBD1,NA,TRBV29-1,TRBJ1-1,TGCAGCGGGACAGGGGCGAACACTGAAGCTTTCTTT,CSGTGANTEAFF
NA,NA,TRBV7-2,TRBJ1-2,TGTGCCAGCAGCTTAGTAGCGACGGTGAACTATGGCTACACCTTC,CASSLVATVNYGYTF
TRBD1,NA,TRBV10-3,TRBJ2-5,TGTGCCATCAGCCTTACGTCCGGGACAGGGCAAGAGACCCAGTACTTC,CAISLTSGTGQETQYF
TRBD2,NA,TRBV4-1,TRBJ2-5,TGCGCCAGCAGCCCAGGACTAGCCCTGGGGGAGACCCAGTACTTC,CASSPGLALGETQYF
NA,NA,TRBV27,TRBJ1-6,TGTGCCAGCAGTTTTAGCGGGACACCCTATAATTCACCCCTCCACTTT,CASSFSGTPYNSPLHF
NA,few,TRBV29-1,TRBJ2-3,TGCAGCGTTGAAATTGGGAGCGAAGATACGCAGTATTTT,CSVEIGSEDTQYF
NA,many,TRBV5-1,TRBJ1-1,TGCGCCAGCAGCTCCGGGACTATGAACACTGAAGCTTTCTTT,CASSSGTMNTEAFF
TRBD1,few,TRBV27,TRBJ2-5,TGTGCCAGCAGCCAACTCAACAGGGGCCAGACCCAGTACTTC,CASSQLNRGQTQYF
NA,NA,TRBV2,TRBJ2-7,TGTGCCAGCAGTGGGCAGGGAATTTACGAGCAGTACTTC,CASSGQGIYEQYF
NA,once,TRBV10-2,TRBJ1-5,TGCGCCAGCAGGACAACAGGGCGGAATCAGCCCCAGCATTTT,CASRTTGRNQPQHF
TRBD2,NA,TRBV5-1,TRBJ2-1,TGCGCCAGCAGCTTCGCGGGACTAGCGGGAGTATACAATGAGCAGTTCTTC,CASSFAGLAGVYNEQFF
TRBD1,few,TRBV4-3,TRBJ1-2,TGCGCCAGCAGCCAAGTGACAGGGGGCGTGAACTATGGCTACACCTTC,CASSQVTGGVNYGYTF